This entry lists 14 T cell receptor beta chains sequenced from one sample in a study of blood T cell repertoires in COVID-19. Libraries were prepared by immunoSEQ multiplex PCR; TCRdb keeps only in-frame clonotypes and omits some of them. This sample has about 350,000 clones; over 70% occur once, and the top ten carry about 6%. The sample comprised peripheral blood. The origin of the receptors is a woman between 50 and 59 years old with COVID-19, enrolled during active disease.

The chain has TRBV29-1 and TRBJ1-1, with a weak D call TRBD1 (6 bases). V was trimmed by 7 bases and J by 0 bases, leaving 12 bases between them. This CDR3 is 13 amino acids long. Germline lookup yields CDR1 SQVTM and CDR2 ANQGSEA. Here the CDR3 reads CSAKQGMNTEAFF. The DNA for the CDR3 is TGCAGCGCCAAACAGGGAATGAACACTGAAGCTTTCTTT.

This sequence joins TRBV10-3 and TRBJ2-4; 9 nucleotides line up with TRBD2. This CDR3 spans 15 amino acids. V was clipped by 3 bases and J by 13 bases; unmatched bases: 13. CDR1 and CDR2 from the germline V gene are ENHRY and SYGVKD. Here the CDR3 reads CAISDPGTSPHSQYF. CDR3 sequence (DNA): TGTGCCATCAGTGACCCCGGGACTAGCCCTCACTCGCAGTACTTC.

The chain has TRBV9 and TRBJ2-3; 8 bases are a match to TRBD2. The ends lost 4 bases at V and 1 base at J; junction bases unmatched: 8. Germline CDR1 SGDLS, CDR2 YYNGEE. The CDR3 sequence is 16 residues long. The CDR3 DNA reads as TGTGCCAGCAGCCACGATCGGGAGGGGGGCACAGATACGCAGTATTTT. This translates into CASSHDREGGTDTQYF. The complete variable domain, with remaining parts taken from reference TRBV9 and TRBJ2-3, reads DSGVTQTPKHLITATGQRVTLRCSPRSGDLSVYWYQQSLDQGLQFLIQYYNGEERAKGNILERFSAQQFPDLHSELNLSSLELGDSALYFCASSHDREGGTDTQYFGPGTRLTVL.

The chain joins TRBV5-6 to TRBJ2-1; 7 positions agree with TRBD2. This CDR3 has 14 amino acids. V dropped 7 bases and J dropped 3; count of bases not matched to a gene: 7. CDR1 and CDR2 from the germline V gene are SGHDT and YYEEEE. DNA of the CDR3: TGTGCCAGCCGACTGGGAGGGCTCTACAATGAGCAGTTCTTC. Translating it yields CASRLGGLYNEQFF.

V and J are TRBV30 and TRBJ1-4; no reliable D call. The CDR3 has 14 amino acids. V was pared by 5 bases and J by 7 bases, with 17 bases between. CDR1 and CDR2 (germline): GTSNPN, SVGIG (reference sequence). The CDR3 loop reads CAWGEGSPGEKLFF. CDR3 DNA sequence: TGTGCCTGGGGGGAGGGCAGCCCCGGTGAAAAACTGTTTTTT.

The CDR3 sequence: CASSLGWGDNQPQHF. The DNA for the CDR3 is TGTGCCAGCAGCTTAGGTTGGGGGGACAATCAGCCCCAGCATTTT. The J gene is TRBJ1-5, the V gene TRBV11-2; weak D call: TRBD1 (5 bases). Germline CDR1 is SGHAT and CDR2 is FQNNGV. V lost 1 base to trimming and J lost 3 bases, with 10 bases between them. The CDR3 spans 15 residues. Drawing the rest from reference TRBV11-2 and TRBJ1-5, the complete variable domain is EAGVAQSPRYKIIEKRQSVAFWCNPISGHATLYWYQQILGQGPKLLIQFQNNGVVDDSQLPKDRFSAERLKGVDSTLKIQPAKLEDSAVYLCASSLGWGDNQPQHFGDGTRLSIL.

J is TRBJ2-5 and V is TRBV11-2; D is undetermined. Deletions cut 3 bases from V and 2 bases from J, with 13 bases between. The germline CDR1 and CDR2 sequences are SGHAT and FQNNGV. The CDR3 length is 15 residues. CDR3 in DNA: TGTGCCAGCAGCTTTTTCCAGGTCTTACAAGAGACCCAGTACTTC. The encoded protein is CASSFFQVLQETQYF.

The chain couples TRBV27 to TRBJ1-1; D is undetermined. Germline loops: CDR1 MNHEY, CDR2 SMNVEV (reference sequence). The CDR3 consists of 14 residues. Trimming cost V 3 bases and J 4 bases, with 12 bases left between them. The CDR3 DNA reads as TGTGCCAGCAGTTTCTCCGGGAGTGGCACTGAAGCTTTCTTT. The encoded protein is CASSFSGSGTEAFF.

In nucleotides, the CDR3 is TGTGCCAGCAGTCCGGACAGGGAGTCCCCCCTCCACTTT. Protein sequence: CASSPDRESPLHF. J is TRBJ1-6 and V is TRBV28; 8 bases fit TRBD1. Germline lookup yields CDR1 MDHEN and CDR2 SYDVKM. The J segment lost 13 bases and the V segment lost 5 bases, leaving 7 bases of the junction unmatched. This CDR3 is 13 amino acids long.

The rearrangement links TRBV12-3 or TRBV12-4 to TRBJ1-2; D call uncertain. This CDR3 spans 13 amino acids. V gave up 3 bases and J gave up 3 bases, with 8 bases separating them. The CDR3 sequence: CASSFWADYGYTF. The CDR3 DNA reads as TGTGCCAGCAGTTTTTGGGCAGACTATGGCTACACCTTC.

This chain joins TRBV27 and TRBJ2-7, with D unclear. This CDR3 is 13 amino acids long. Germline CDR1 and CDR2: MNHEY and SMNVEV (reference sequence). Trimming removed 9 bases at V and 0 bases at J, with 12 bases between. CDR3 nucleotide sequence: TGTGCCAGTCAGTGGCAGGACTCCTACGAGCAGTACTTC. Encoded protein: CASQWQDSYEQYF.

The J gene is TRBJ1-5, the V gene TRBV4-1; D possibly corresponds to TRBD1 (5 bases). The CDR3 runs 20 residues. With 0 bases removed from V and 0 bases from J, the gap between germline ends came to 21 bases. CDR1 is MGHRA and CDR2 is YSYEKL in the germline V gene. This CDR3 is CASSQDLRTHRIISNQPQHF. The CDR3 DNA sequence: TGCGCCAGCAGCCAAGATCTTAGGACACATAGAATCATTAGCAATCAGCCCCAGCATTTT.

This clone was detected only a few times. The chain recombines TRBV27 with TRBJ1-4; TRBD1 matches 8 bases. From germline, CDR1 is MNHEY and CDR2 SMNVEV (reference sequence). CDR3 size: 15 residues. Trimming at V came to 7 bases and at J to 7 bases, leaving 11 bases not matched to a gene. For the CDR3, the DNA is TGTGCCAGCATGAGAGCCGGCAGGGGGCTTGAAAAACTGTTTTTT. This gives the protein CASMRAGRGLEKLFF.

In regard to this clone: Within the sample, other DNA sequences also encode this same CDR3. The V gene is TRBV6-5, the J gene TRBJ2-7, with D perhaps TRBD1 (5 bases). Trimming left V 8 bases short and J 0 bases short, with 8 bases between. The germline V gene encodes CDR1 MNHEY and CDR2 SVGAGI. CDR3 length: 12 residues. CDR3 bases: TGTGCCAGCCAGGGTTCCTCCTACGAGCAGTACTTC. This translates into CASQGSSYEQYF.